This TCR beta chain was documented in a study of blood T cell repertoires in COVID-19. Using immunoSEQ multiplex PCR, the repertoire was profiled, and TCRdb retains in-frame clones only, with some absent. The repertoire holds some 310,000 clones, with roughly 90% as singletons. Trimming took 6 bases from V and 8 from J; bases not matched to a gene: 11. The CDR3 covers 15 residues. Per germline, CDR1 MNHNY and CDR2 SVGAGI (reference sequence). The source material was peripheral blood. This sequence was found in a woman younger than 45 with COVID-19, enrolled during active disease. This chain joins TRBV6-6 and TRBJ1-4, with TRBD1 matching over 8 bases. As DNA, the CDR3 is TGTGCCAGCAGAGGGAGAGACAGGGGAGGGGAAAAACTGTTTTTT. This sequence encodes CASRGRDRGGEKLFF.